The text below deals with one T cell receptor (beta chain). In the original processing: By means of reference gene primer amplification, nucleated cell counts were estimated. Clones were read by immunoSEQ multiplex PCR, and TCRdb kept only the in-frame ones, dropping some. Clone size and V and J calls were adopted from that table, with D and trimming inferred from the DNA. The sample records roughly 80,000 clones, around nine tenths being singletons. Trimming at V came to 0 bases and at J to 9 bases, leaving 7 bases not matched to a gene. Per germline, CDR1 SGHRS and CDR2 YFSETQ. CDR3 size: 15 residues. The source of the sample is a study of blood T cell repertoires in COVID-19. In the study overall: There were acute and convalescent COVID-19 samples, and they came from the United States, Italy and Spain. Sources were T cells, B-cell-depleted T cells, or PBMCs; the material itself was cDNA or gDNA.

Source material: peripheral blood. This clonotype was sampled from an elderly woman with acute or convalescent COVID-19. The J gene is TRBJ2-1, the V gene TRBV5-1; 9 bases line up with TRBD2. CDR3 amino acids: CASSLAGGGAGEQFF. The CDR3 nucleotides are TGCGCCAGCAGCTTGGCTGGCGGGGGGGCTGGTGAGCAGTTCTTC. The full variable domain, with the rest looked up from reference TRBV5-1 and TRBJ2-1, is KAGVTQTPRYLIKTRGQQVTLSCSPISGHRSVSWYQQTPGQGLQFLFEYFSETQRNKGNFPGRFSGRQFSNSRSEMNVSTLELGDSALYLCASSLAGGGAGEQFFGPGTRLTVL.